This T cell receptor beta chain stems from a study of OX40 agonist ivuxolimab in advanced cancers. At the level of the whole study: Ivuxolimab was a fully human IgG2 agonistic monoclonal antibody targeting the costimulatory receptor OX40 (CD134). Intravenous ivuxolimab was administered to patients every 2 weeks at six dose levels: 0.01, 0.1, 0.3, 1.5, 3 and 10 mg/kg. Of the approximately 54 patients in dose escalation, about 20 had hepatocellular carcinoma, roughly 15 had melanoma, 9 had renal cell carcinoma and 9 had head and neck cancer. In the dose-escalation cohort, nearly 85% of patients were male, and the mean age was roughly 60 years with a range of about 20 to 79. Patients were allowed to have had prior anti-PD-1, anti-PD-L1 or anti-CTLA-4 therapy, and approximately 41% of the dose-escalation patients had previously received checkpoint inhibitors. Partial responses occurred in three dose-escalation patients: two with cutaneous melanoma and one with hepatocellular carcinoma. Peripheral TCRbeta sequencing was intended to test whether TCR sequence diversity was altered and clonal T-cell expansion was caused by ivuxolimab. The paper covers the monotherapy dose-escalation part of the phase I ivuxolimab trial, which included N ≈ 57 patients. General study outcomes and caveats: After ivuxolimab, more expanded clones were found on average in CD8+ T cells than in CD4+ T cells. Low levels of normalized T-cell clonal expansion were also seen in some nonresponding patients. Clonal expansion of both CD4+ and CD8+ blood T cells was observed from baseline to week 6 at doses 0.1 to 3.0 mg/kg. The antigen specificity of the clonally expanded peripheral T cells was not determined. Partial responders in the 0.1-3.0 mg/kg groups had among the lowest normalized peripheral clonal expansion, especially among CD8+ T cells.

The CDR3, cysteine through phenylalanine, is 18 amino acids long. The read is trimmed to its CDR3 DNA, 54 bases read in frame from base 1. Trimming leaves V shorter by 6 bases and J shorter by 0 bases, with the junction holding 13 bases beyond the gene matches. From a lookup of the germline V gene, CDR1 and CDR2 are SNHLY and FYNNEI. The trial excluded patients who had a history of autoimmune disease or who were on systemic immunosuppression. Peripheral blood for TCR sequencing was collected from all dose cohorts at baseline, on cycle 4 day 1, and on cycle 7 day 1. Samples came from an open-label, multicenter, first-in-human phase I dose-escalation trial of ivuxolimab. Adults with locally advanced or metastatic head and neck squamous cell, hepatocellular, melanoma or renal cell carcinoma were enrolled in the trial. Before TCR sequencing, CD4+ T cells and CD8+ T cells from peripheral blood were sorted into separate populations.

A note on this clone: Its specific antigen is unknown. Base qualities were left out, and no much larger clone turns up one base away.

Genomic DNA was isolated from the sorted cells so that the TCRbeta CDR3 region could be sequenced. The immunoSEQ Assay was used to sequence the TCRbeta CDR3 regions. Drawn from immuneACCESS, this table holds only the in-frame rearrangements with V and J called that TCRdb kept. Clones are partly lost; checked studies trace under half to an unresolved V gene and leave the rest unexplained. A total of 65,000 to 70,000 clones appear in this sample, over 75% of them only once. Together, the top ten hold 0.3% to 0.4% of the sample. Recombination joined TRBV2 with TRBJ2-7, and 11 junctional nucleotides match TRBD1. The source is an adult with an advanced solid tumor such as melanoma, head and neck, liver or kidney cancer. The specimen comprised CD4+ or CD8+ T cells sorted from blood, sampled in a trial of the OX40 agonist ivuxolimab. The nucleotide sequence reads TGTGCCAGCAGGGCCCCAAGGACAGGGGGCGACGCCTCCTACGAGCAGTACTTC. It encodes CASRAPRTGGDASYEQYF.